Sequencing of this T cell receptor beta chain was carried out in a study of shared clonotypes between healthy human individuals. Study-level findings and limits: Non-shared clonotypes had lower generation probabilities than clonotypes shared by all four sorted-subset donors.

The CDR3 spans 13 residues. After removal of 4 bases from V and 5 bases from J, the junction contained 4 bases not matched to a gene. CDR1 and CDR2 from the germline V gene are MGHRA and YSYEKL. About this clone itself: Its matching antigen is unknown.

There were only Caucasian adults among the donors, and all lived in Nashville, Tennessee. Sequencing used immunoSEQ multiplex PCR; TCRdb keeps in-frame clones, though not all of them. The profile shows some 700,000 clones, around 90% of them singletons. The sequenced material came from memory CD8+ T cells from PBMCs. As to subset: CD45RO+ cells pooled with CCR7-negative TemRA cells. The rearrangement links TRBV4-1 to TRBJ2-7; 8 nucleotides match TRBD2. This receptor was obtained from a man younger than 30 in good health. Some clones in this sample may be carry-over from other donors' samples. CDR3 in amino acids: CASSPRGGHEQYF. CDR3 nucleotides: TGCGCCAGCAGCCCCCGGGGGGGTCACGAGCAGTACTTC.